This note documents a single TCR beta chain sequence. Sequencing used immunoSEQ multiplex PCR; TCRdb keeps in-frame clones, though not all of them. Here the sample spans tens of thousands of clones, approximately 83% being singletons. This entry belongs to a study of OX40 agonist ivuxolimab in advanced cancers. Germline values: CDR1 WSHSY, CDR2 SAAADI. CDR3 length equals 13 residues. Between the trimmed V and J ends, which lost 8 bases and 0 bases, there was a span of 11 bases. The clonotype was recovered from an adult with an advanced solid tumor such as melanoma, head and neck, liver or kidney cancer. The sample here was CD4+ or CD8+ T cells sorted from blood, taken in a trial of the OX40 agonist ivuxolimab. The rearrangement links TRBV10-2 to TRBJ2-7; a weak D match, TRBD2 (5 bases). CDR3 sequence reads: CASSEGSSYEQYV. The CDR3 DNA follows: TGCGCCAGCTCCGAGGGTTCCTCCTACGAGCAGTACGTC.